Each of the 9 T cell receptor beta chains below was sequenced from the same sample in a study of molecular identifiers for immune sequencing clone quantification. TCRdb fed the PCR reads into MiXCR, producing one record per CDR3 protein. The sample includes more than 550,000 distinct CDR3 sequences, 25% of them seen just once. Material for sequencing was naive CD8+ T cells from blood, with Jurkat cell RNA spiked in. Documented subset: FACS-sorted CD8+CD4-CCR7+CD45RA+ naive T cells. Receptors originate from a human donor in good health. Some libraries in this study had Jurkat cell RNA spiked in.

The rearrangement links TRBV27 to TRBJ2-1; 7 bases fit TRBD2. This CDR3 comprises 13 residues. In germline, CDR1 is MNHEY, CDR2 SMNVEV (reference sequence). The trim removed 7 bases at V and 4 bases at J, leaving 4 bases unmatched. CDR3 in DNA: TGTGCCAGCACTAGCGGCGAATACAATGAGCAGTTCTTC. Amino acids: CASTSGEYNEQFF.

The chain is built from TRBV12-3 or TRBV12-4 and TRBJ2-7; unclear D gene. The length of the CDR3 is 14 residues. V lost 5 bases and J lost 3, with 14 bases in between. The CDR3 coding sequence is TGTGCCAGCAGTAGTGCAGTATTAGACTACGAGCAGTACTTC. This encodes CASSSAVLDYEQYF.

Worth noting for this clonotype: The junction differs from germline at one of its ends, possibly a read error. The J gene is TRBJ2-7, the V gene TRBV4-3; D might be TRBD2 (6 bases). The CDR3 consists of 13 residues. Germline V CDR1 and CDR2: LGHNA, YSLEER. The DNA for the CDR3 is TGCGCCAGCAGCCAGGTGCGGGGATATGAGCAGTGCTTC. This sequence encodes CASSQVRGYEQCF.

The chain couples TRBV7-9 to TRBJ2-7; maybe TRBD1 (6 bases). Between the trimmed V and J ends, which lost 5 bases and 3 bases, there was a span of 11 bases. Germline-derived CDR1 and CDR2 are SEHNR and FQNEAQ (reference sequence). The CDR3 extends over 13 amino acids. CDR3 amino acids: CASSQQGYYEQYF. As DNA, the CDR3 is TGTGCCAGCAGCCAACAGGGTTACTACGAGCAGTACTTC.

The V gene is TRBV29-1, the J gene TRBJ2-1, with 13 bases identical to TRBD2. V lost 7 bases, J lost 0 bases, and 15 bases stayed unmatched. Germline CDR1 SQVTM, CDR2 ANQGSEA. The CDR3 covers 19 residues. CDR3 sequence: CSAEGLAGAGVSSYNEQFF. The CDR3 region has the DNA TGCAGCGCAGAAGGACTAGCGGGAGCCGGAGTTAGCTCCTACAATGAGCAGTTCTTC.

Comments on this clonotype: A read error may account for a junction end that differs from germline. The rearrangement links TRBV29-1 to TRBJ2-7, with 9 positions matching TRBD2. This CDR3 is built from 14 residues. Germline lookup yields CDR1 SQVTM and CDR2 ANQGSEA. CDR3: CSVEGSGSSYELYF. The CDR3, as DNA: TGCAGCGTTGAAGGTAGCGGGAGCTCCTACGAGCTGTACTTC.

This clonotype was recorded many times. DNA for the CDR3: TGTGCCAGCAGAACAGGGGGCATCGAGACCCAGTACTTC. Its protein product is CASRTGGIETQYF. This rearrangement joins TRBV6-5 to TRBJ2-5; 9 positions agree with TRBD1. V was clipped by 6 bases and J by 5 bases; unmatched bases: 4. The CDR3 sequence is 13 residues long. The germline gives CDR1 MNHEY, CDR2 SVGAGI.

Notes on this clonotype: Its ends do not fully match the called genes, so a read error is possible. V and J are TRBV4-3 and TRBJ2-3; D is unresolved. The CDR3 totals 14 residues. CDR1 is LGHNA, CDR2 YSLEER, per germline. The CDR3 loop is CASSQEAHTDKQYF. CDR3 in DNA: TGCGCCAGCAGCCAAGAGGCTCACACAGATAAGCAGTATTTT.

The chain uses TRBV27 and TRBJ2-3, with D perhaps TRBD2 (5 bases). The CDR3 sequence is 12 residues long. Trimming removed 8 bases at V and 5 bases at J, with 11 bases between. Germline V gene lookup returns CDR1 MNHEY and CDR2 SMNVEV (reference sequence). The CDR3 region is CASGLLEDTQYF. The CDR3 region has the DNA TGTGCCAGCGGCCTACTAGAAGATACGCAGTATTTT.